These 30 T cell receptor beta chains originate from one sample sequenced in a study of radiotherapy plus CTLA-4 blockade in lung cancer. Profiling relied on immunoSEQ multiplex PCR, and the TCRdb table lists in-frame clones only, not all of them. This table holds tens of thousands of clones, less than 75% found once. The specimen was peripheral blood, collected from a patient treated with radiotherapy plus ipilimumab. These receptors were obtained from a human donor with non-small cell lung cancer whose response to radiotherapy plus ipilimumab could not be evaluated.

This clone has a handful of counts. This chain links TRBV6-5 with TRBJ1-3; D unclear. The CDR3 consists of 16 residues. Trimming removed 0 bases at V and 2 bases at J, with 11 bases between. Germline CDR1 and CDR2: MNHEY and SVGAGI. CDR3 region: CASSYSRSGAGNTIYF. The CDR3 coding sequence is TGTGCCAGCAGTTACTCCCGGTCCGGGGCTGGAAACACCATATATTTT.

This chain uses TRBV27 with TRBJ1-2, with 7 bases aligning to TRBD1. With 3 bases clipped from V and 7 bases from J, the junction kept 5 bases outside the gene matches. Germline assignment: CDR1 MNHEY and CDR2 SMNVEV (reference sequence). This CDR3 is 13 amino acids long. The CDR3 DNA reads TGTGCCAGCAGTTTCGGAGGGGGCCCTGGCTACACCTTC. Amino acids: CASSFGGGPGYTF.

The chain couples TRBV18 to TRBJ2-2, with TRBD1 matching over 8 bases. CDR1 KGHSH and CDR2 LQKENI come from the germline V gene. The CDR3 is 15 amino acids. J lost 2 bases, V lost 3 bases, and 2 bases had no gene match. The CDR3: CASSPTGDNTGELFF. CDR3 nucleotides: TGTGCCAGCTCACCGACAGGGGACAACACCGGGGAGCTGTTTTTT.

By share, this clone ranks as medium-sized. The CDR3 DNA reads as TGTGCCAGCAGCTTAGGGACAGGAAATAGCAATCAGCCCCAGCATTTT. Protein sequence: CASSLGTGNSNQPQHF. V gene TRBV7-2 combines with J gene TRBJ1-5; TRBD1 agrees at 7 bases. Trimming at V came to 1 base and at J to 0 bases, leaving 3 bases not matched to a gene. The CDR3 length is 16 residues. Germline V gene lookup returns CDR1 SGHTA and CDR2 FQGNSA.

The chain uses TRBV2 and TRBJ2-1; 11 bases agree with TRBD2. J was trimmed by 4 bases and V by 7 bases; bases with no gene match: 6. In germline, CDR1 is SNHLY, CDR2 FYNNEI. CDR3 size: 15 residues. CDR3 loop: CASIIGTSGYNEQFF. CDR3 nucleotide sequence: TGTGCCAGCATTATTGGGACTAGCGGATACAATGAGCAGTTCTTC.

The rearrangement joins TRBV18 to TRBJ2-7, with 7 nucleotides matching TRBD2. The CDR3 has 15 amino acids. The V and J ends lost 0 bases and 0 bases, in that order; junction bases with no gene match: 2. Germline loops: CDR1 KGHSH, CDR2 LQKENI. DNA of the CDR3: TGTGCCAGCTCACCACCTTCTAGCGGCTCCTACGAGCAGTACTTC. Residues: CASSPPSSGSYEQYF.

This clone is labeled as medium-sized. V usage is TRBV2 and J usage is TRBJ1-1; D not resolved. CDR1 SNHLY and CDR2 FYNNEI come from the germline V gene. Trimming cost V 0 bases and J 2 bases, with 16 bases left between them. The CDR3 has 17 residues. This CDR3 reads CASSEALFRQVNTEAFF. The CDR3 DNA is TGTGCCAGCAGTGAAGCACTTTTTAGGCAGGTTAACACTGAAGCTTTCTTT.

This chain uses TRBV6-6 with TRBJ2-7, with D unresolved. CDR1 is MNHNY, CDR2 SVGAGI, per germline (reference sequence). CDR3 length equals 14 residues. The V end lost 4 bases, the J end lost 3 bases, and 13 bases lay between the germline ends. In nucleotides, the CDR3 is TGTGCCAGCAGTTCCACCGTGCCGGTCTACGAGCAGTACTTC. Its protein is CASSSTVPVYEQYF.

DNA of the CDR3: TGCGCCAGCAGCTTAGGACAGGGATACAATGAGCAGTTCTTC. It specifies CASSLGQGYNEQFF. The chain has TRBV5-1 and TRBJ2-1, with 8 nucleotides matching TRBD1. V shed 2 bases and J 4 bases; nucleotides not matched to a gene: 2. Germline V CDR1 and CDR2: SGHRS, YFSETQ. The CDR3 sequence is 14 residues long.

This sequence joins TRBV5-1 and TRBJ2-7; D not resolved. The CDR3 spans 13 residues. Trimming pared 2 bases from V and 3 bases from J, leaving 9 bases between. The germline CDR1 and CDR2 sequences are SGHRS and YFSETQ. DNA of the CDR3: TGCGCCAGCAGCTTTTCTAGTAACTACGAGCAGTACTTC. Translating it yields CASSFSSNYEQYF.

The rearrangement uses TRBV2 and TRBJ2-7, with D maybe TRBD2 (6 bases). V was pared by 6 bases and J by 3 bases, with 15 bases between. Germline values: CDR1 SNHLY, CDR2 FYNNEI. The CDR3 spans 14 residues. CDR3 sequence: CASSGGRQNYEQYF. DNA of the CDR3: TGTGCCAGCAGCGGGGGACGGCAGAACTACGAGCAGTACTTC.

This chain links TRBV28 with TRBJ1-2, with D hard to call. The CDR3 spans 12 residues. CDR1 and CDR2 from the germline V gene are MDHEN and SYDVKM. Trimming stripped 2 bases from V and 8 bases from J, with 9 bases between. The CDR3 region has the DNA TGTGCCAGCAGTTTAGTTCGAGGGGGCTACACCTTC. Protein sequence: CASSLVRGGYTF.

The chain combines TRBV2 with TRBJ2-1; 12 bases are shared with TRBD1. The germline V gene encodes CDR1 SNHLY and CDR2 FYNNEI. J gave up 8 bases and V 8 bases, and 7 bases lay outside the gene matches. The CDR3 is 14 amino acids. The DNA of the CDR3 is TGTGCCAGCGCCGGGACAGGGGGCAACGATGAGCAGTTCTTC. Translated, it gives CASAGTGGNDEQFF.

The chain recombines TRBV5-1 with TRBJ2-1, with D possibly matching TRBD2 (6 bases). Deletions cut 6 bases from V and 0 bases from J, with 10 bases between. Germline CDR1 SGHRS, CDR2 YFSETQ. The CDR3 contains 14 residues. The CDR3 region has the DNA TGCGCCAGCACTAGCGAGAGCTCCTACAATGAGCAGTTCTTC. This gives the protein CASTSESSYNEQFF.

V and J are TRBV5-4 and TRBJ2-3, with D possibly being TRBD2 (6 bases). Germline V gene data show CDR1 as SGHNT and CDR2 as YYREEE (reference sequence). The CDR3 extends over 17 amino acids. Trimming removed 4 bases from V and 0 bases from J, with 18 bases in between. The CDR3 DNA sequence: TGTGCCAGCAGCCCGCCGGGACTCCCTAGTAGCACAGATACGCAGTATTTT. The encoded protein is CASSPPGLPSSTDTQYF. Based on the CDR3 plus reference TRBV5-4 and TRBJ2-3, the full variable domain is ETGVTQSPTHLIKTRGQQVTLRCSSQSGHNTVSWYQQALGQGPQFIFQYYREEENGRGNFPPRFSGLQFPNYSSELNVNALELDDSALYLCASSPPGLPSSTDTQYFGPGTRLTVL.

The chain couples TRBV27 to TRBJ2-1; D remains unclear. The V gene's germline CDR1 is MNHEY and CDR2 SMNVEV (reference sequence). Between the trimmed V and J ends, which lost 6 bases and 8 bases, there was a span of 20 bases. The CDR3 covers 15 residues. The CDR3 DNA reads TGTGCCAGCAGACCCGGAACAGTCGTGTGGTATGAGCAGTTCTTC. It yields the protein CASRPGTVVWYEQFF.

The V and J genes are TRBV6-1 and TRBJ2-5, with 9 bases fitting TRBD1. V lost 6 bases, J lost 2 bases, and 7 bases stayed unmatched. CDR1 and CDR2 from the germline V gene are MNHNS and SASEGT. This CDR3 has 15 residues. The CDR3 DNA sequence: TGTGCCAGCAGCGGGGGACAGGGTAGGCAAGAGACCCAGTACTTC. Its protein is CASSGGQGRQETQYF.

The chain employs TRBV28 and TRBJ2-3; D is unclear. Germline loops: CDR1 MDHEN, CDR2 SYDVKM. V lost 5 bases, J lost 0 bases, and 6 bases lay in between. There are 13 residues in the CDR3. DNA for the CDR3: TGTGCCAGCAGTAGGCGGAGCACAGATACGCAGTATTTT. As protein: CASSRRSTDTQYF.

The chain employs TRBV11-2 and TRBJ1-2, with D maybe TRBD1 (5 bases). This CDR3 is built from 16 residues. Deletions cut 5 bases from V and 2 bases from J, with 18 bases between. CDR1 is SGHAT, CDR2 FQNNGV, per germline. The CDR3 protein is CASSAIRRAGNYGYTF. CDR3 DNA sequence: TGTGCCAGCAGCGCGATCCGCAGGGCTGGGAACTATGGCTACACCTTC.

This clone came up a few times. The chain couples TRBV7-2 to TRBJ2-1; D ambiguous. The CDR3 runs to 17 residues. The germline V gene has CDR1 SGHTA and CDR2 FQGNSA. The V end was cut by 1 base, the J end by 2 bases, with 15 bases between. Here the CDR3 reads CASSLGGPGGTYNEQFF. In DNA form, the CDR3 reads TGTGCCAGCAGCTTAGGCGGTCCGGGTGGCACCTACAATGAGCAGTTCTTC.

V gene TRBV7-2 combines with J gene TRBJ2-1; TRBD2 matches 10 bases. The CDR3 spans 17 residues. V trimming: 2 bases; J trimming: 7 bases; junction bases outside the gene matches: 11. Germline CDR1 and CDR2: SGHTA and FQGNSA. The CDR3 bases are TGTGCCAGCAGCTTAAGGGAGGGTAGCGGGAGGTGGAATGAGCAGTTCTTC. This encodes CASSLREGSGRWNEQFF.

The chain joins TRBV10-2 to TRBJ2-5, with 16 bases aligning to TRBD2. Germline trimming cut 5 bases from V and 5 bases from J; bases unmatched to any gene: 5. The CDR3 length is 16 residues. The germline V gene encodes CDR1 WSHSY and CDR2 SAAADI. The CDR3 DNA sequence: TGCGCCAGCAGTCCGGGACTAGCGGGAGGGACGGAGACCCAGTACTTC. Its protein product is CASSPGLAGGTETQYF.

The rearrangement links TRBV20-1 to TRBJ2-7, with a possible D match to TRBD1 (6 bases). This CDR3 has 11 residues. V lost 5 bases and J lost 4, with 9 bases in between. Germline loops: CDR1 DFQATT, CDR2 SNEGSKA (reference sequence). As DNA, the CDR3 is TGCAGTGCTCAGAGGGGGTACGAGCAGTACTTC. Translating gives CSAQRGYEQYF.

This clone was seen only a few times. The rearrangement links TRBV6-6 to TRBJ2-7; perhaps TRBD1 as D (5 bases). Trimming cost V 6 bases and J 0 bases, with 12 bases left between them. The CDR3 consists of 14 residues. Per germline, CDR1 MNHNY and CDR2 SVGAGI (reference sequence). The CDR3 bases are TGTGCCAGCAGATCTCCGGACATCTCCTACGAGCAGTACTTC. This sequence encodes CASRSPDISYEQYF.

The CDR3 DNA reads as TGTGCCAAGGGACTAGCGGGAAGGAGTGAGCAGTTCTTC. Amino acid sequence: CAKGLAGRSEQFF. V gene TRBV7-2 combines with J gene TRBJ2-1, with TRBD2 identical over 13 bases. This CDR3 is 13 amino acids long. Looked up from germline, CDR1 is SGHTA and CDR2 is FQGNSA. With V trimmed by 10 bases and J by 9 bases, 6 bases remained unmatched.

J is TRBJ2-1 and V is TRBV5-4, with D possibly being TRBD2 (6 bases). The CDR3 length is 16 residues. Germline loops: CDR1 SGHNT, CDR2 YYREEE (reference sequence). V was trimmed by 0 bases and J by 6 bases, leaving 16 bases between them. This chain's CDR3 is CASSLARLGLSNEQFF. CDR3 in DNA: TGTGCCAGCAGCTTGGCCCGACTAGGTCTAAGCAATGAGCAGTTCTTC.

The chain joins TRBV2 to TRBJ1-5; D is perhaps TRBD1 (5 bases). The CDR3 is 13 amino acids. Germline values: CDR1 SNHLY, CDR2 FYNNEI. The V gene lost 4 bases and the J gene lost 4 bases, with 8 bases spanning the gap. CDR3 sequence reads: CASSGQGNQPQHF. CDR3 DNA: TGTGCCAGCAGTGGGCAGGGAAATCAGCCCCAGCATTTT.

The table lists this clone with a few counts. The chain carries TRBV7-3 and TRBJ1-1; TRBD1 matches 8 bases. This CDR3 is 15 amino acids long. V gave up 0 bases and J gave up 5 bases; unmatched junction bases: 5. The germline V gene encodes CDR1 SGHTA and CDR2 FQGTGA. CDR3 in amino acids: CASSLTGTGYTEAFF. CDR3 nucleotide sequence: TGTGCCAGCAGCTTAACCGGGACAGGTTATACTGAAGCTTTCTTT. The full variable domain, rest sourced from reference TRBV7-3 and TRBJ1-1, is GAGVSQTPSNKVTEKGKYVELRCDPISGHTALYWYRQSLGQGPEFLIYFQGTGAADDSGLPNDRFFAVRPEGSVSTLKIQRTERGDSAVYLCASSLTGTGYTEAFFGQGTRLTVV.

In this sample, this clone turned up a few times. J is TRBJ1-5 and V is TRBV5-6; the D gene is possibly TRBD1 (5 bases). The CDR3 totals 16 residues. V lost 0 bases and J 0 bases, leaving 10 bases between the germline ends. Germline assignment: CDR1 SGHDT and CDR2 YYEEEE. The CDR3 coding sequence is TGTGCCAGCAGCTTGGGGGGGGAGTATAGCAATCAGCCCCAGCATTTT. Its protein product is CASSLGGEYSNQPQHF.

The chain joins TRBV28 to TRBJ2-3, with 12 positions matching TRBD2. V lost 5 bases to trimming and J lost 5 bases; unmatched junction nucleotides: 14. Germline loops: CDR1 MDHEN, CDR2 SYDVKM. This CDR3 contains 18 residues. The CDR3 DNA follows: TGTGCCAGCAGTATCACTAGCGGGAGGACCTCGGTCTTAGATACGCAGTATTTT. This encodes CASSITSGRTSVLDTQYF.